This T cell receptor beta chain came from a study of Ad26.COV2.S vaccination and SARS-CoV-2 variants. Overall study context: Participants got Ad26.COV2.S intramuscularly, once or twice 56 days apart.

Treatment of the sample: some 20 received Ad26.COV2.S at low or high dose, single or two shots; about 5 received placebo; per-sample allocation not given. On day 63 after the first injection, vaccine and placebo recipients gave samples. It was an adult aged 18-55 years in Boston who was the donor. General observations from the study: People who got the vaccine had more spike-specific TCR breadth than people who got placebo. The TCR breadth and depth analyses may have produced an underestimate of total T cell responses.

CDR3 length equals 13 residues. The V and J ends lost 3 bases and 16 bases, in that order; junction bases with no gene match: 9. Germline V gives CDR1 SGHTA, CDR2 FQGNSA. Assay used: immunoSEQ multiplex PCR; TCRdb lists only in-frame clones, some missing. The profile shows hundreds of thousands of clones, roughly nine tenths of them singletons. On this clone: The antigen remains unidentified.

This sequence joins TRBV7-2 and TRBJ2-1; 10 bases line up with TRBD1. The TCR originated in a person between 18 and 65 years old who received the Ad26.COV2.S COVID-19 vaccine or a placebo. The sequencing here drew on peripheral blood, taken in a trial of Ad26.COV2.S vaccine versus placebo. The DNA of the CDR3 is TGTGCCAGCAGCTTCGCGCACCGGGACAGGGGTTTCTTC. This gives the protein CASSFAHRDRGFF.